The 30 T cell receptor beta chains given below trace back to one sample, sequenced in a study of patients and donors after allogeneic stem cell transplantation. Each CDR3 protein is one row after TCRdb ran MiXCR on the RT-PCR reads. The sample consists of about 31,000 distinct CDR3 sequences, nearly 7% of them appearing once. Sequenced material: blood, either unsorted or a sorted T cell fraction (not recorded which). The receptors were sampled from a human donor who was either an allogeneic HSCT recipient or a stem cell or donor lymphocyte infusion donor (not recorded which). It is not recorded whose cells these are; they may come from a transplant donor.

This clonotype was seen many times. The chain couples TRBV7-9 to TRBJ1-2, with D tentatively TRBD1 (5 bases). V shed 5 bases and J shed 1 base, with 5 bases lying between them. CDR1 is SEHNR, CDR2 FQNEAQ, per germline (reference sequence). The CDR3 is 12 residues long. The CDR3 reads CASSGGNYGYTF. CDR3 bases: TGTGCCAGCAGCGGGGGTAACTATGGCTACACCTTC.

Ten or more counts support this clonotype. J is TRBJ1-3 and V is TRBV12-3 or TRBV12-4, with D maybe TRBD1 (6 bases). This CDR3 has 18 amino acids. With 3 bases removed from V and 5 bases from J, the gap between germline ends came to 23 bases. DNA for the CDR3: TGTGCCAGCAGTTTCTCGGGGGCGCATATCGCGGGGAGAAACACCATATATTTT. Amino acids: CASSFSGAHIAGRNTIYF.

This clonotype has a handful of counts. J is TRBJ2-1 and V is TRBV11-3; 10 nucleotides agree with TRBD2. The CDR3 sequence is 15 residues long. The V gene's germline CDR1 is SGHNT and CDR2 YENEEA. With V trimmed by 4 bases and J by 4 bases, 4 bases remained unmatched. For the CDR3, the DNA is TGTGCCAGCAGCTCGGGACTAGCGTCTTACAATGAGCAGTTCTTC. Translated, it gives CASSSGLASYNEQFF.

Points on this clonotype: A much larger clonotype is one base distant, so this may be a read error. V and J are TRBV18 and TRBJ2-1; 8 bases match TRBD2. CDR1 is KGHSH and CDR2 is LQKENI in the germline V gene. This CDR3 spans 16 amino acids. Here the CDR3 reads CASSPPNGRAGNELFF. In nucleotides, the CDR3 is TGTGCCAGCTCACCACCGAACGGGAGGGCCGGGAATGAGCTGTTCTTC.

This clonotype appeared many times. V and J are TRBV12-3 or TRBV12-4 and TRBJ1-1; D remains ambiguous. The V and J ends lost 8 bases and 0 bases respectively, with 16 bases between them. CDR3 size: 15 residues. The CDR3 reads CASQSPSDLNTEAFF. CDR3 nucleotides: TGTGCCAGCCAGAGTCCCAGTGACTTGAACACTGAAGCTTTCTTT.

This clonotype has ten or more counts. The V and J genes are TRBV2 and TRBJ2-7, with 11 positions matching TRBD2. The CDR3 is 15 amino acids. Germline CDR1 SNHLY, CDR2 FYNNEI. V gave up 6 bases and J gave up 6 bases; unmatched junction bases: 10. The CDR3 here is CASSVLAGGPGEQYF. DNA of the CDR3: TGTGCCAGCAGCGTTTTAGCGGGAGGGCCTGGCGAGCAGTACTTC. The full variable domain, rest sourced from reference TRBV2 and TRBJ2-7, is EPEVTQTPSHQVTQMGQEVILRCVPISNHLYFYWYRQILGQKVEFLVSFYNNEISEKSEIFDDQFSVERPDGSNFTLKIRSTKLEDSAMYFCASSVLAGGPGEQYFGPGTRLTVT.

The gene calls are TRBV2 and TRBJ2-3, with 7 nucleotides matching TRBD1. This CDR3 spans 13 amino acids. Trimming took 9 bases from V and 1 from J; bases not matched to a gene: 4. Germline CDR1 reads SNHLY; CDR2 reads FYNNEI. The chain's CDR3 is CASYRGGTDTQYF. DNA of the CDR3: TGTGCCAGTTACAGGGGAGGCACAGATACGCAGTATTTT.

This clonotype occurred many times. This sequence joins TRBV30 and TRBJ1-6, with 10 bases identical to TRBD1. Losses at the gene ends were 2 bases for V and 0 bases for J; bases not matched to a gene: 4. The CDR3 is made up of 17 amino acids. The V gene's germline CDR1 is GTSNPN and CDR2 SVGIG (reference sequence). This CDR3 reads CAWSRDRGNSYNSPLHF. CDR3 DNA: TGTGCCTGGAGTCGGGACAGGGGAAACTCCTATAATTCACCCCTCCACTTT.

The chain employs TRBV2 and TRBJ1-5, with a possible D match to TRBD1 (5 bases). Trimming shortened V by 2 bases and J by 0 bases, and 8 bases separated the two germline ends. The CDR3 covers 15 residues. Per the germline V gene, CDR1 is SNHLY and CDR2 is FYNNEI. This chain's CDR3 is CASSEYGHSNQPQHF. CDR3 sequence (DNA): TGTGCCAGCAGTGAATACGGACATAGCAATCAGCCCCAGCATTTT. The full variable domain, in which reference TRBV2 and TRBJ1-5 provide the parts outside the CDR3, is EPEVTQTPSHQVTQMGQEVILRCVPISNHLYFYWYRQILGQKVEFLVSFYNNEISEKSEIFDDQFSVERPDGSNFTLKIRSTKLEDSAMYFCASSEYGHSNQPQHFGDGTRLSIL.

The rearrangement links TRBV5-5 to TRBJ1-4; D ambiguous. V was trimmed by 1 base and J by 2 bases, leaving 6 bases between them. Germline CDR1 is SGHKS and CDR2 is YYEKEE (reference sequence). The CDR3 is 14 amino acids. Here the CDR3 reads CASSLSVTNEKLFF. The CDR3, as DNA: TGTGCCAGCAGCTTGAGTGTGACTAATGAAAAACTGTTTTTT.

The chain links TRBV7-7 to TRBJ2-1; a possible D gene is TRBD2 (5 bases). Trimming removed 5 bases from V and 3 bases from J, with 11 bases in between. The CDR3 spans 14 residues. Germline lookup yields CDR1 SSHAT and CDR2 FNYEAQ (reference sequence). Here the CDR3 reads CASSTSGSYNEQFF. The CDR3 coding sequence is TGTGCCAGCAGCACCAGTGGGAGCTACAATGAGCAGTTCTTC.

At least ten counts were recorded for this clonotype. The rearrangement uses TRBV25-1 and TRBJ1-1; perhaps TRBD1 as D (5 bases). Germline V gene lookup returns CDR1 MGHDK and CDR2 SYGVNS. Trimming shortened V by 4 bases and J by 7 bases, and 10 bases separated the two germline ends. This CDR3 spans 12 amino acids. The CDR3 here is CASSGGTIEAFF. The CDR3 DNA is TGTGCCAGCAGTGGGGGGACCATTGAAGCTTTCTTT.

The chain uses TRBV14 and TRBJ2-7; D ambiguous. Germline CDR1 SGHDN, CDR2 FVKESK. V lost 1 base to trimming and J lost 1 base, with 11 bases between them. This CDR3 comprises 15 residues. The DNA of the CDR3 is TGTGCCAGCAGCCAAGTTCAACATCCTTCCTACGAGCAGTACTTC. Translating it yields CASSQVQHPSYEQYF.

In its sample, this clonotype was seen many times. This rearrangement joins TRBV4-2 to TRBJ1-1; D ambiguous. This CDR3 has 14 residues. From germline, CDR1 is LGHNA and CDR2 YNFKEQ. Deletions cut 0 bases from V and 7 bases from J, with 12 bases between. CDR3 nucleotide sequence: TGTGCCAGCAGCCAAGATCTGCTGACTGATGAAGCTTTCTTT. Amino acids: CASSQDLLTDEAFF.

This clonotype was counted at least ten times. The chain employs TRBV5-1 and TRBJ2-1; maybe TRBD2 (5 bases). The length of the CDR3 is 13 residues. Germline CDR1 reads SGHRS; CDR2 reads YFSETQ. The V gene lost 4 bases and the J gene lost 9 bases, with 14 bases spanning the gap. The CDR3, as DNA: TGCGCCAGCAGCCCATCGGACGCGGGTGAGCAGTTCTTC. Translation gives CASSPSDAGEQFF.

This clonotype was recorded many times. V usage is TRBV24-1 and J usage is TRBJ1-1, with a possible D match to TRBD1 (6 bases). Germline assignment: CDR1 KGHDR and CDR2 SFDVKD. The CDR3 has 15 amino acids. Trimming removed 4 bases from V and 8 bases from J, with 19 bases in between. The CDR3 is CATSETSGQPSEAFF. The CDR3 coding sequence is TGTGCCACCAGTGAAACCTCTGGACAGCCCTCGGAAGCTTTCTTT.

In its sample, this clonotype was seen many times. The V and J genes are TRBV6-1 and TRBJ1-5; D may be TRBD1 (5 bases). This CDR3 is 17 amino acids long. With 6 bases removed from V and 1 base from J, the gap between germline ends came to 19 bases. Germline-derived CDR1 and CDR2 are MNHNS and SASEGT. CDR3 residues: CASRTPSGEMSNQPQHF. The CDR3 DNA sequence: TGTGCCAGCAGGACACCTTCGGGGGAGATGAGCAATCAGCCCCAGCATTTT.

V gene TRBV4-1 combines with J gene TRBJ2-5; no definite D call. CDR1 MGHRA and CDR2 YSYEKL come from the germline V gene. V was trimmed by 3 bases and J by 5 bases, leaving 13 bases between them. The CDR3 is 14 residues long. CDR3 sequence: CASSQLTSEETQYF. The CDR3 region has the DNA TGCGCCAGCAGCCAGTTGACGAGCGAGGAGACCCAGTACTTC.

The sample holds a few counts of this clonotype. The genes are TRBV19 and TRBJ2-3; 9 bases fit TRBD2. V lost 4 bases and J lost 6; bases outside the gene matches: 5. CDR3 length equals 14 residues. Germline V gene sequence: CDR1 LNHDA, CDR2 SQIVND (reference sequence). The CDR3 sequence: CASSTAGGYDTQYF. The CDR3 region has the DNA TGTGCCAGTAGTACTGCGGGAGGGTATGATACGCAGTATTTT.

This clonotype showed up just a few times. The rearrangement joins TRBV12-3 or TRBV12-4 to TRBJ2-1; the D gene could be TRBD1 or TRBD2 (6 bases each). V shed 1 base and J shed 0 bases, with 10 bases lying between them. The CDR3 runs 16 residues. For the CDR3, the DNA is TGTGCCAGCAGTTTAGGGAGGGGGAGCTCCTACAATGAGCAGTTCTTC. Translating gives CASSLGRGSSYNEQFF.

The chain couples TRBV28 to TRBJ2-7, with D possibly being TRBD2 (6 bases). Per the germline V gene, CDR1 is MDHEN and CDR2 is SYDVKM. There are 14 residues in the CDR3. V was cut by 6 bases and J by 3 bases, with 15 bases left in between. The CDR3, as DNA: TGTGCCAGCAGCCCGTGGGGGGATGGCTACGAGCAGTACTTC. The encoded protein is CASSPWGDGYEQYF.

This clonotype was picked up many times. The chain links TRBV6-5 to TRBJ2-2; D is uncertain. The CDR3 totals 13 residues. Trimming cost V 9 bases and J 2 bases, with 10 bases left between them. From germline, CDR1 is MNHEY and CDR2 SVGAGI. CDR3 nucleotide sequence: TGTGCCAGTTGGCAGGTCAACACCGGGGAGCTGTTTTTT. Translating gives CASWQVNTGELFF.

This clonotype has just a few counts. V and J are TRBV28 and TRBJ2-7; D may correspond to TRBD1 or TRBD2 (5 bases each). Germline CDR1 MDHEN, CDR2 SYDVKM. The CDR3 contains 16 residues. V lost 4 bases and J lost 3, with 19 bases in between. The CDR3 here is CASSSSAILRGYEQYF. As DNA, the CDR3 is TGTGCCAGCAGTTCCTCAGCCATTCTGAGGGGCTACGAGCAGTACTTC.

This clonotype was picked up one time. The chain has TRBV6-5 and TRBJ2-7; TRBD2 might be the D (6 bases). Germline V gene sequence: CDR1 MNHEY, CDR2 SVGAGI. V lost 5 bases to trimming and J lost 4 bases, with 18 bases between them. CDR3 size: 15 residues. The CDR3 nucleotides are TGTGCCAGCAGTGAGATAAAGTCAGCGGGTTACGAGCAGTACTTC. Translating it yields CASSEIKSAGYEQYF.

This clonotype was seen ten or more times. The CDR3 DNA sequence: TGTGCCACCAGTGATCATGGGACAGGGGGTGGTAGGCAGCCCCAGCATTTT. This codes for CATSDHGTGGGRQPQHF. The chain employs TRBV24-1 and TRBJ1-5, with 11 bases lining up with TRBD1. The CDR3 spans 17 residues. CDR1 and CDR2 (germline): KGHDR, SFDVKD. The trim removed 3 bases at V and 7 bases at J, leaving 10 bases unmatched.

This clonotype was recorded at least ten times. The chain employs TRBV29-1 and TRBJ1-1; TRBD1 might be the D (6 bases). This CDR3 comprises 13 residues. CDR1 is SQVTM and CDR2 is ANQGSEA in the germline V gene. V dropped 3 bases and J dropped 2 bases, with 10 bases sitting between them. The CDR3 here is CSVDGGANTEAFF. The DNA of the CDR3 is TGCAGCGTTGACGGGGGGGCTAACACTGAAGCTTTCTTT. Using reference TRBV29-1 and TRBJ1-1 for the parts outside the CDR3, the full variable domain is SAVISQKPSRDICQRGTSLTIQCQVDSQVTMMFWYRQQPGQSLTLIATANQGSEATYESGFVIDKFPISRPNLTFSTLTVSNMSPEDSSIYLCSVDGGANTEAFFGQGTRLTVV.

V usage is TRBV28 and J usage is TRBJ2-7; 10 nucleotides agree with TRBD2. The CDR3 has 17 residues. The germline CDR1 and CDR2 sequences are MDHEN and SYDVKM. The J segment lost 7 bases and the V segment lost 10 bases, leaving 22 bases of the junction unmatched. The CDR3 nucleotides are TGTGCCACCACCCAGCCTTCAGGGCTAGCGGGAGTTGCGGAGCAGTACTTC. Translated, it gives CATTQPSGLAGVAEQYF.

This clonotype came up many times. Written as DNA, the CDR3 is TGTGCCAGCAGCCCCGGACAGGGGGCCTACGAGCAGTACTTC. Translated: CASSPGQGAYEQYF. The V call is TRBV9, the J call TRBJ2-7, with 10 bases aligning to TRBD1. Unmatched junction bases numbered 3, after V lost 4 bases and J lost 2 bases. In germline, CDR1 is SGDLS, CDR2 YYNGEE. The CDR3 length is 14 residues.

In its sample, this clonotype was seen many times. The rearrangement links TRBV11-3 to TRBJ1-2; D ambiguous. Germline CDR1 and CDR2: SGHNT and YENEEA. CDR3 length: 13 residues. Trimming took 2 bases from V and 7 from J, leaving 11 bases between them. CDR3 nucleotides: TGTGCCAGCAGCTTACACGACTTAACTGGCTACACCTTC. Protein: CASSLHDLTGYTF.

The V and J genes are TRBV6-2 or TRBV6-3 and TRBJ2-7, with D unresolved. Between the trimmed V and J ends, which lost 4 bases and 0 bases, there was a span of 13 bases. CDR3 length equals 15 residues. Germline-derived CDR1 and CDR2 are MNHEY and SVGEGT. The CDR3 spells CASSSVLQFSYEQYF. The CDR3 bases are TGTGCCAGCAGTTCGGTACTTCAATTCTCCTACGAGCAGTACTTC.